This record looks at one T cell receptor beta chain sequence and its context. What it binds is unknown. The PCR was carried out with 60 Vbeta primers and 13 Jbeta primers. Clones were read by immunoSEQ multiplex PCR, and TCRdb kept only the in-frame ones, dropping some. Its clone listing holds over 75,000 clones. Germline V gene sequence: CDR1 MNHEY, CDR2 SVGAGI. Losses at the gene ends were 5 bases for V and 7 bases for J; bases not matched to a gene: 5. The CDR3 covers 14 residues. The data were taken from a study of cytomegalovirus exposure and HLA in healthy donors. Study-wide background: One earlier analysis, a look at 150 million to 200 million T cells, found some 110 million unique TCR beta sequences.

Study findings and constraints: The presence/absence work took it that sequencing depth was about the same across donors. Sequencing likely generated an artifact that appeared as a cluster of highly shared sequence variants.

The sample consisted of PBMCs. This receptor was taken from a man aged 45-65 years in good health and CMV-seronegative. The chain employs TRBV6-5 and TRBJ1-5, with 10 positions matching TRBD1. The CDR3 here is CASSQGQGGQPQHF. For the CDR3, the DNA is TGTGCCAGCAGTCAAGGACAGGGGGGGCAGCCCCAGCATTTT.